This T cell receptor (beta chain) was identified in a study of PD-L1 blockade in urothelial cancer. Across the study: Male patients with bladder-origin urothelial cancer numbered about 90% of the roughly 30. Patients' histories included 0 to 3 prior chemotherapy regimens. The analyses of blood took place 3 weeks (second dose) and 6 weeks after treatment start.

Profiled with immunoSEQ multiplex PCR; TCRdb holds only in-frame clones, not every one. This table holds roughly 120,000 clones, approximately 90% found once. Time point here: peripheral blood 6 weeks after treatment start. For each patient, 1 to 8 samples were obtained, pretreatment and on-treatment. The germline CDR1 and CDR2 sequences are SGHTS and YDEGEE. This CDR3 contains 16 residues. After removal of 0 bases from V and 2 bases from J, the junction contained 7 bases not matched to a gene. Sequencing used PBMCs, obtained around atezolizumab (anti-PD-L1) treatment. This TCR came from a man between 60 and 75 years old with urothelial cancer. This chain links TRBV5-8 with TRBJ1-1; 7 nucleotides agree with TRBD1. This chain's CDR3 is CASSLGQGVPNTEAFF. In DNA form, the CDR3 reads TGTGCCAGCAGCTTGGGACAGGGCGTACCAAACACTGAAGCTTTCTTT.